Below, 29 T cell receptor beta chains from the same sample are listed, as sequenced in a study of CD8 T cells in Susac syndrome. The RNA input was roughly 0.45 to 1 ug, and it was reverse transcribed with random hexamers. TCRdb re-called the immunoSEQ multiplex PCR reads through MiXCR, storing one row per CDR3 protein. The data show hundreds of thousands of distinct CDR3 sequences, about 95% seen once. The sequenced material came from CD4+ T cells from PBMCs. The receptors come from a human donor with multiple sclerosis.

This rearrangement joins TRBV20-1 to TRBJ2-5; 9 bases fit TRBD1. CDR1 is DFQATT and CDR2 is SNEGSKA in the germline V gene (reference sequence). V was clipped by 5 bases and J by 2 bases; unmatched bases: 6. The CDR3 has 14 residues. CDR3 sequence (DNA): TGCAGTGCTGCCGACGACAGGGGGCAAGAGACCCAGTACTTC. It translates to CSAADDRGQETQYF.

This clonotype has a single count. J is TRBJ2-7 and V is TRBV7-8, with 8 bases that match TRBD2. Germline V gene sequence: CDR1 SGHVS, CDR2 FQNEAQ. The CDR3 runs to 16 residues. J gave up 0 bases and V 5 bases, and 9 bases lay outside the gene matches. The CDR3 spells CASSRPLRGASYEQYF. The CDR3 DNA reads TGTGCCAGCAGCCGCCCCCTGCGGGGGGCCTCCTACGAGCAGTACTTC.

The chain carries TRBV15 and TRBJ2-4; no definite D call. The ends were cut back, 3 bases at V and 0 bases at J, with 24 bases in the middle. Germline assignment: CDR1 LNHNV and CDR2 YYDKDF (reference sequence). The CDR3 is 20 residues long. CDR3 sequence (DNA): TGTGCCACCAGCAGTTCAAAAGGACGGAGCGTACTGCTAGCCAAAAACATTCAGTACTTC. Protein: CATSSSKGRSVLLAKNIQYF. The full variable domain, in which reference TRBV15 and TRBJ2-4 provide the parts outside the CDR3, is DAMVIQNPRYQVTQFGKPVTLSCSQTLNHNVMYWYQQKSSQAPKLLFHYYDKDFNNEADTPDNFQSRRPNTSFCFLDIRSPGLGDTAMYLCATSSSKGRSVLLAKNIQYFGAGTRLSVL.

This clonotype is a singleton in its sample. This chain uses TRBV30 with TRBJ1-5; the match to TRBD1 covers 8 bases. This CDR3 spans 13 amino acids. Per the germline V gene, CDR1 is GTSNPN and CDR2 is SVGIG (reference sequence). The trim removed 5 bases at V and 6 bases at J, leaving 6 bases unmatched. In DNA form, the CDR3 reads TGTGCCTGGCAGGGGGCTTTAGGTCAGCCCCAGCATTTT. Translation: CAWQGALGQPQHF.

The rearrangement joins TRBV27 to TRBJ1-2; a possible D gene is TRBD1 (6 bases). In germline, CDR1 is MNHEY, CDR2 SMNVEV (reference sequence). V shed 6 bases and J shed 1 base, with 12 bases lying between them. CDR3 size: 14 residues. The CDR3 loop reads CASRPDRNNYGYTF. The DNA for the CDR3 is TGTGCCAGCAGACCGGACAGAAATAACTATGGCTACACCTTC.

The chain joins TRBV29-1 to TRBJ1-1, with TRBD1 matching 9 bases. The CDR3 covers 14 residues. Germline-derived CDR1 and CDR2 are SQVTM and ANQGSEA. V lost 0 bases and J lost 5; bases outside the gene matches: 4. The CDR3 protein is CSVEETGGSTEAFF. The CDR3 region has the DNA TGCAGCGTTGAAGAGACAGGGGGTTCGACTGAAGCTTTCTTT.

This chain connects TRBV27 to TRBJ1-2, with 11 positions matching TRBD1. The CDR3 runs to 14 residues. In germline, CDR1 is MNHEY, CDR2 SMNVEV (reference sequence). V was pared by 6 bases and J by 7 bases, with 7 bases of the junction left unmatched. CDR3 loop: CASSPRTGGFGYTF. CDR3 sequence (DNA): TGTGCCAGCAGCCCAAGGACAGGGGGCTTTGGCTACACCTTC.

V and J are TRBV2 and TRBJ2-5; D uncertain. The V gene lost 0 bases and the J gene lost 7 bases, with 9 bases spanning the gap. Germline values: CDR1 SNHLY, CDR2 FYNNEI. This CDR3 region has 13 residues. The CDR3 sequence is CASSEAGPATQYF. CDR3 bases: TGTGCCAGCAGTGAAGCGGGTCCGGCGACCCAGTACTTC.

V gene TRBV3-1 combines with J gene TRBJ1-2, with D uncertain. The V gene lost 3 bases and the J gene lost 7 bases, with 15 bases spanning the gap. Germline V CDR1 and CDR2: LGHDT, YNNKEL (reference sequence). This CDR3 spans 14 amino acids. Here the CDR3 reads CASSHDTKAGGYTF. For the CDR3, the DNA is TGTGCCAGCAGCCATGACACTAAGGCCGGTGGCTACACCTTC. Together with reference TRBV3-1 and TRBJ1-2, the CDR3 gives the full variable domain: DTAVSQTPKYLVTQMGNDKSIKCEQNLGHDTMYWYKQDSKKFLKIMFSYNNKELIINETVPNRFSPKSPDKAHLNLHINSLELGDSAVYFCASSHDTKAGGYTFGSGTRLTVV.

This chain joins TRBV29-1 and TRBJ2-7, with a weak D call TRBD1 (5 bases). The CDR3 contains 14 residues. V gave up 7 bases and J gave up 3 bases, with 19 bases separating them. The V gene's germline CDR1 is SQVTM and CDR2 ANQGSEA. In DNA form, the CDR3 reads TGCAGCGCAGCATCATCGTGGACAAGCTACGAGCAGTACTTC. Its translation: CSAASSWTSYEQYF.

The chain carries TRBV6-5 and TRBJ1-1; 8 bases align to TRBD1. V was clipped by 6 bases and J by 0 bases; unmatched bases: 6. The germline CDR1 and CDR2 sequences are MNHEY and SVGAGI. The CDR3 has 15 amino acids. This CDR3 is CASRRAGGMNTEAFF. The CDR3 nucleotides are TGTGCCAGCAGACGGGCAGGGGGCATGAACACTGAAGCTTTCTTT.

This sequence joins TRBV7-9 and TRBJ2-5; 8 nucleotides agree with TRBD2. V trimming: 2 bases; J trimming: 1 base; junction bases outside the gene matches: 3. There are 15 residues in the CDR3. Looked up from germline, CDR1 is SEHNR and CDR2 is FQNEAQ (reference sequence). In DNA, the CDR3 is TGTGCCAGCAGCTTATATCTAGCGGGCCAAGAGACCCAGTACTTC. Protein product: CASSLYLAGQETQYF.

This clonotype has a single count. The chain carries TRBV20-1 and TRBJ2-1; D ambiguous. V lost 2 bases to trimming and J lost 2 bases, with 4 bases between them. CDR3 size: 12 residues. The germline V gene encodes CDR1 DFQATT and CDR2 SNEGSKA (reference sequence). CDR3 region: CSARHTYNEQFF. Written as DNA, the CDR3 is TGCAGTGCTAGACATACCTACAATGAGCAGTTCTTC.

The rearrangement joins TRBV20-1 to TRBJ2-1; D possibly corresponds to TRBD2 (5 bases). CDR3 length: 11 amino acids. Germline V gene data show CDR1 as DFQATT and CDR2 as SNEGSKA (reference sequence). The CDR3 DNA reads as TGCAGCGCGTATGGGGAGAATGAGCAGTTCTTC. It translates to CSAYGENEQFF.

The table lists this clonotype with a count of one. The chain joins TRBV4-2 to TRBJ1-4; D unclear. The CDR3 has 16 residues. The germline CDR1 and CDR2 sequences are LGHNA and YNFKEQ. The V end was cut by 0 bases, the J end by 7 bases, with 15 bases between. Here the CDR3 reads CASSQDGVSIGEKLFF. DNA of the CDR3: TGTGCCAGCAGCCAAGATGGAGTCAGCATCGGTGAAAAACTGTTTTTT.

The rearrangement uses TRBV19 and TRBJ1-2; D unresolved. The V gene lost 3 bases and the J gene lost 4 bases, with 9 bases spanning the gap. This CDR3 has 13 residues. Per germline, CDR1 LNHDA and CDR2 SQIVND (reference sequence). The CDR3 region is CASSMAGSYGYTF. CDR3 coding DNA: TGTGCCAGTAGTATGGCGGGGAGCTATGGCTACACCTTC.

As DNA, the CDR3 is TGTGCCAGCAGCGGGACTTCCCATGGCTACACCTTC. This translates into CASSGTSHGYTF. The gene calls are TRBV3-1 and TRBJ1-2; tentative D call: TRBD1 (5 bases). The CDR3 spans 12 residues. Trimming removed 5 bases from V and 6 bases from J, with 10 bases in between. Germline CDR1 is LGHDT and CDR2 is YNNKEL (reference sequence). Variable domain in full (rest from reference TRBV3-1 and TRBJ1-2): DTAVSQTPKYLVTQMGNDKSIKCEQNLGHDTMYWYKQDSKKFLKIMFSYNNKELIINETVPNRFSPKSPDKAHLNLHINSLELGDSAVYFCASSGTSHGYTFGSGTRLTVV.

J is TRBJ2-3 and V is TRBV7-9, with TRBD1 matching over 7 bases. J gave up 2 bases and V 4 bases, and 3 bases lay outside the gene matches. Germline lookup yields CDR1 SEHNR and CDR2 FQNEAQ (reference sequence). The CDR3 is 14 amino acids. Written as DNA, the CDR3 is TGTGCCAGCAGCTCGGGACAGACCACAGATACGCAGTATTTT. It translates to CASSSGQTTDTQYF. Based on the CDR3 plus reference TRBV7-9 and TRBJ2-3, the full variable domain is DTGVSQNPRHKITKRGQNVTFRCDPISEHNRLYWYRQTLGQGPEFLTYFQNEAQLEKSRLLSDRFSAERPKGSFSTLEIQRTEQGDSAMYLCASSSGQTTDTQYFGPGTRLTVL.

The table lists this clonotype with a count of one. The chain is built from TRBV6-5 and TRBJ2-7, with 7 bases identical to TRBD1. J was trimmed by 6 bases and V by 6 bases; bases with no gene match: 14. This CDR3 has 15 amino acids. Germline V gene lookup returns CDR1 MNHEY and CDR2 SVGAGI. The CDR3 region has the DNA TGTGCCAGCAGCCGGACAGGCTTCCAGTCCAGCGAGCAGTACTTC. It yields the protein CASSRTGFQSSEQYF.

This clonotype is a singleton in its sample. This rearrangement joins TRBV6-5 to TRBJ2-2, with 7 bases aligning to TRBD1. The J segment lost 2 bases and the V segment lost 0 bases, leaving 3 bases of the junction unmatched. The CDR3 runs to 16 residues. Per germline, CDR1 MNHEY and CDR2 SVGAGI. The CDR3 is CASSYSGTANTGELFF. The CDR3 DNA reads as TGTGCCAGCAGTTACTCTGGGACAGCTAACACCGGGGAGCTGTTTTTT.

This clonotype was picked up one time. The rearrangement joins TRBV3-1 to TRBJ1-2, with TRBD1 matching 8 bases. Germline CDR1 is LGHDT and CDR2 is YNNKEL (reference sequence). This CDR3 comprises 14 residues. The V gene end was trimmed by 0 bases and the J gene end by 6 bases; junction bases not matched to a gene: 3. The CDR3 reads CASSQDTGGHGYTF. DNA of the CDR3: TGTGCCAGCAGCCAAGACACAGGGGGTCATGGCTACACCTTC.

The chain has TRBV9 and TRBJ1-6; the D gene is possibly TRBD1 (6 bases). Trimming left V 2 bases short and J 5 bases short, with 8 bases between. The CDR3 runs to 14 residues. Germline V CDR1 and CDR2: SGDLS, YYNGEE. CDR3 sequence (DNA): TGTGCCAGCAGCGTCAGACAGGATAATTCACCCCTCCACTTT. Translated, it gives CASSVRQDNSPLHF.

V gene TRBV14 combines with J gene TRBJ2-5; 9 nucleotides agree with TRBD1. CDR1 is SGHDN and CDR2 is FVKESK in the germline V gene. The CDR3 totals 14 residues. Germline trimming cut 4 bases from V and 4 bases from J; bases unmatched to any gene: 4. In DNA, the CDR3 is TGTGCCAGCAGCCCCGGGACAGGGACAGAGACCCAGTACTTC. Its translation: CASSPGTGTETQYF. Looking up the rest from reference TRBV14 and TRBJ2-5 gives the full variable domain: EAGVTQFPSHSVIEKGQTVTLRCDPISGHDNLYWYRRVMGKEIKFLLHFVKESKQDESGMPNNRFLAERTGGTYSTLKVQPAELEDSGVYFCASSPGTGTETQYFGPGTRLLVL.

This chain joins TRBV7-2 and TRBJ1-2, with 10 bases fitting TRBD1. The CDR3 consists of 13 residues. The junction had 2 bases not matched to a gene; V was cut back by 3 bases and J by 7 bases. The germline gives CDR1 SGHTA, CDR2 FQGNSA. CDR3 DNA: TGTGCCAGCAGCTTTGACAGGGGGCTTGGCTACACCTTC. Translated: CASSFDRGLGYTF.

This chain joins TRBV5-1 and TRBJ2-1; 7 positions match TRBD2. Germline assignment: CDR1 SGHRS and CDR2 YFSETQ. The CDR3 has 15 amino acids. The J segment lost 5 bases and the V segment lost 1 base, leaving 6 bases of the junction unmatched. In DNA form, the CDR3 reads TGCGCCAGCAGCTTGCTAGGCGGGGGTGACAATGAGCAGTTCTTC. It yields the protein CASSLLGGGDNEQFF.

A single count supports this clonotype. The V call is TRBV3-1, the J call TRBJ1-6; weak D call: TRBD1 (6 bases). Germline lookup yields CDR1 LGHDT and CDR2 YNNKEL (reference sequence). Trimming left V 1 base short and J 6 bases short, with 10 bases between. The CDR3 extends over 15 amino acids. CDR3 nucleotides: TGTGCCAGCAGCCAAGTAGGGGGGGCTAATTCACCCCTCCACTTT. Protein: CASSQVGGANSPLHF.

The genes are TRBV12-3 or TRBV12-4 and TRBJ2-3; D call uncertain. The CDR3 consists of 11 residues. The V gene lost 1 base and the J gene lost 13 bases, with 9 bases spanning the gap. In DNA, the CDR3 is TGTGCCAGCAGTTTAGGGCTTACTAAGTATTTT. It codes for CASSLGLTKYF.

CDR3 nucleotide sequence: TGTGCCAGCAGCGCTAGCGGGGGCACAGATACGCAGTATTTT. Residues: CASSASGGTDTQYF. The chain joins TRBV9 to TRBJ2-3; TRBD2 matches at 9 bases. The CDR3 extends over 14 amino acids. Germline CDR1 SGDLS, CDR2 YYNGEE. With 3 bases clipped from V and 1 base from J, the junction kept 0 bases outside the gene matches. Drawing the rest from reference TRBV9 and TRBJ2-3, the complete variable domain is DSGVTQTPKHLITATGQRVTLRCSPRSGDLSVYWYQQSLDQGLQFLIQYYNGEERAKGNILERFSAQQFPDLHSELNLSSLELGDSALYFCASSASGGTDTQYFGPGTRLTVL.

This clonotype was detected only once. The CDR3 reads CASSLGDHRESPLHF. The CDR3 coding sequence is TGCGCCAGCAGCTTGGGGGACCACAGGGAGTCACCCCTCCACTTT. The chain employs TRBV5-1 and TRBJ1-6; perhaps TRBD1 as D (6 bases). Germline CDR1 SGHRS, CDR2 YFSETQ. The germline V and J ends were trimmed by 0 bases and 10 bases, with 14 bases remaining between them. The CDR3 is 15 amino acids.